This T cell receptor beta chain was identified during a study of cytomegalovirus exposure and HLA in healthy donors. As for the study in general: Early release data held 85 million or so unique TCRs from HLA-typed donors.

The germline V gene has CDR1 LGHNA and CDR2 YSLEER. The CDR3 has 17 residues. Trimming took 2 bases from V and 2 from J, leaving 16 bases between them. 13 Jbeta primers and 60 Vbeta primers were used for the PCR. Only in-frame clones appear in the TCRdb table, and some are missing; sequencing was by immunoSEQ multiplex PCR. The sample holds 200,000 or so clones, approximately 81% seen once. Sequenced: PBMCs. The V and J genes are TRBV4-3 and TRBJ1-3; D possibly corresponds to TRBD1 (6 bases). The TCR comes from a woman younger than 30 in good health and CMV-seropositive. The CDR3 loop is CASSQLGGGHTGNTIYF. DNA of the CDR3: TGCGCCAGCAGCCAACTGGGCGGGGGCCATACTGGAAACACCATATATTTT.